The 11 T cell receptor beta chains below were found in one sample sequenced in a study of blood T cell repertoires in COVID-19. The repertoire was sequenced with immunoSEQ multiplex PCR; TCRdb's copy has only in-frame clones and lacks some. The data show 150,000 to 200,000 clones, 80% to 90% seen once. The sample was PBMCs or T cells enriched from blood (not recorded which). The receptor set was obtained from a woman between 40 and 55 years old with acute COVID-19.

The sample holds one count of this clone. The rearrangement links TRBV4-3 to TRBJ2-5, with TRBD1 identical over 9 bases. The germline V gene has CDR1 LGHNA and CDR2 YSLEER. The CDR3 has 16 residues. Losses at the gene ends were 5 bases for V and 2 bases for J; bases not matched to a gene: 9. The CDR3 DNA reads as TGCGCCAGCAGCGAATATACGGGGACAGGGCAAGAGACCCAGTACTTC. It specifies CASSEYTGTGQETQYF.

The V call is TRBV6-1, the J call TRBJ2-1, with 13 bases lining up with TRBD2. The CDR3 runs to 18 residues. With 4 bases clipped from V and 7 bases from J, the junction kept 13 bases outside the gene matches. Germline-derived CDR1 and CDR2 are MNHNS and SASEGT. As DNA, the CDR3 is TGTGCCAGCAGTGTGGATGGACTAGCGGGAGAAACGGGAAATGAGCAGTTCTTC. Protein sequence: CASSVDGLAGETGNEQFF.

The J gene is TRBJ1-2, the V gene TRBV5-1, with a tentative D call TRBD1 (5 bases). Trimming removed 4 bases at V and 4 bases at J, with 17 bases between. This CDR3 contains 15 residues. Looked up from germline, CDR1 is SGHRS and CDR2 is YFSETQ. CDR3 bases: TGCGCCAGCAGCCAGAACACGGGGGGAAGCTATGGCTACACCTTC. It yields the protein CASSQNTGGSYGYTF. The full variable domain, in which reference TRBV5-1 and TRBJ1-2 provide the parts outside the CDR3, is KAGVTQTPRYLIKTRGQQVTLSCSPISGHRSVSWYQQTPGQGLQFLFEYFSETQRNKGNFPGRFSGRQFSNSRSEMNVSTLELGDSALYLCASSQNTGGSYGYTFGSGTRLTVV.

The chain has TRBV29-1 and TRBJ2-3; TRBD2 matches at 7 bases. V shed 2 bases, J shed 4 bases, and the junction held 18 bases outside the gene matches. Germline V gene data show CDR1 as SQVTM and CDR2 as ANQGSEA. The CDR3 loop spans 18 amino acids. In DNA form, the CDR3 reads TGCAGCGTTGAAACCCCTAGGGCTAGCGGAGGAGTGGCAGATACGCAGTATTTT. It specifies CSVETPRASGGVADTQYF.

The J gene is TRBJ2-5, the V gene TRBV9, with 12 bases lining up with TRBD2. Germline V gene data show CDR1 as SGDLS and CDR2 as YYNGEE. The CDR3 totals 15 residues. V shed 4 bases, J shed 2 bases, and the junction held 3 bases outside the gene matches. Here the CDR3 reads CASSPSGGAQETQYF. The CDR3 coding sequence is TGTGCCAGCAGCCCTAGCGGGGGGGCTCAAGAGACCCAGTACTTC.

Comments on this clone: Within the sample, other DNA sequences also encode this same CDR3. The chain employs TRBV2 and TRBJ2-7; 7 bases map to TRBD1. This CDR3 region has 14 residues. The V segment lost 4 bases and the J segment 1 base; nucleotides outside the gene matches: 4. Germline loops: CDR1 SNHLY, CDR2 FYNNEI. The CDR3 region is CASSAGTESYEQYF. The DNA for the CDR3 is TGTGCCAGCAGTGCCGGGACAGAATCCTACGAGCAGTACTTC.

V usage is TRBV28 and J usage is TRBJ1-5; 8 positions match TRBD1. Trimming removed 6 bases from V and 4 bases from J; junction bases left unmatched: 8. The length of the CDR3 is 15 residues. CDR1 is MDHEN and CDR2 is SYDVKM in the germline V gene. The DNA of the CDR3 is TGTGCCAGCAGCCCTAAGACAGGGGTTAATCAGCCCCAGCATTTT. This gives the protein CASSPKTGVNQPQHF. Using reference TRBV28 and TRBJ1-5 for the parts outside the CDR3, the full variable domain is DVKVTQSSRYLVKRTGEKVFLECVQDMDHENMFWYRQDPGLGLRLIYFSYDVKMKEKGDIPEGYSVSREKKERFSLILESASTNQTSMYLCASSPKTGVNQPQHFGDGTRLSIL.

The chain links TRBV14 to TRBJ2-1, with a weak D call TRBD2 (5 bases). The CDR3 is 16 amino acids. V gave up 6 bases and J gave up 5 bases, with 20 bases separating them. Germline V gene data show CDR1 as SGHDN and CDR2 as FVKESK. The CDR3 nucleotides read TGTGCCAGCAGGCCAGGTATCCAAACTAGACACAATGAGCAGTTCTTC. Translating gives CASRPGIQTRHNEQFF. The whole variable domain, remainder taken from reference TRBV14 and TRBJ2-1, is EAGVTQFPSHSVIEKGQTVTLRCDPISGHDNLYWYRRVMGKEIKFLLHFVKESKQDESGMPNNRFLAERTGGTYSTLKVQPAELEDSGVYFCASRPGIQTRHNEQFFGPGTRLTVL.

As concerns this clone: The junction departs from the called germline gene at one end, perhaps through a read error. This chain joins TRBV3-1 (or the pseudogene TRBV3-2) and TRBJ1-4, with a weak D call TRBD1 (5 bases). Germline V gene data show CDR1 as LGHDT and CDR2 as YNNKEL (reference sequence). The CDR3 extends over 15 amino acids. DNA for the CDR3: TGTGCCAGCAGCCAAGCGGAAGGGGCTAAGGAAAAACTGTTTTTT. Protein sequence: CASSQAEGAKEKLFF.

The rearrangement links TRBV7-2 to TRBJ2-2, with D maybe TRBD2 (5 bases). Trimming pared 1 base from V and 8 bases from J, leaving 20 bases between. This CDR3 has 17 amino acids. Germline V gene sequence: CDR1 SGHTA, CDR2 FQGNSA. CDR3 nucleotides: TGTGCCAGCAGCTTAGACCTACAGTACCCGGGGTTAGGGGAGCTGTTTTTT. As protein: CASSLDLQYPGLGELFF.

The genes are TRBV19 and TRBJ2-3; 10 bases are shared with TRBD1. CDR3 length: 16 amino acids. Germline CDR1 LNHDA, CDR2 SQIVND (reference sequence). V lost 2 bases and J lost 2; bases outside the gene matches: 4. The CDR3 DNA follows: TGTGCCAGTAGTATACGGACAGGGGGGTCCACAGATACGCAGTATTTT. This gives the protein CASSIRTGGSTDTQYF.